This T cell receptor beta chain appears in the sequencing data of a study of shared clonotypes between healthy human individuals. About the study: CD8 memory received one plate per donor, CD8 naive two, CD4 memory three and CD4 naive three.

Per germline, CDR1 MNHEY and CDR2 SVGAGI. V was clipped by 0 bases and J by 4 bases, with 12 bases between them. The CDR3 has 15 residues. Libraries were prepared by immunoSEQ multiplex PCR; TCRdb keeps only in-frame clonotypes and omits some of them. The table shows around 180,000 clones, with about 93% occurring only once. Study findings and constraints: The diversity represented, both genetic and in exposure history, was limited by few donors. When naive CD4 clonotypes were compared across several donors, about 4.8% were shared.

The study separated CD4+ cells into CD45RA+ naive and CD45RA-negative memory subsets. In regard to this clone: What it recognizes is unknown.

This sequence originates from a woman aged 25-40 years in good health. The sequencing input was naive CD4+ T cells sorted from blood. As to subset: CD45RA+ positively selected. The chain is built from TRBV6-5 and TRBJ1-1; TRBD1 might be the D (6 bases). CDR3 sequence: CASSYSYRVGTEAFF. Here the CDR3 DNA reads TGTGCCAGCAGTTACTCGTACAGGGTGGGCACTGAAGCTTTCTTT.